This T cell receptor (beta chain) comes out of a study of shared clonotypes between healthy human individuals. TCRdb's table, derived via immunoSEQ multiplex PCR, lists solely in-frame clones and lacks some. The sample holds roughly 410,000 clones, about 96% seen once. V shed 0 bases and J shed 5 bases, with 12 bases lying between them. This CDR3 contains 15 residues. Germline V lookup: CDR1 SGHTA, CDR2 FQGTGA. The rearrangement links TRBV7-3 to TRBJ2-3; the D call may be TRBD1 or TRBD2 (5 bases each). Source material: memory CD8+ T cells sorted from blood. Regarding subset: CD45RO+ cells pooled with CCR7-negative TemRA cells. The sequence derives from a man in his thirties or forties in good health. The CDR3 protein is CASSLTAGTRDTQYF. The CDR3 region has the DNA TGTGCCAGCAGCTTAACGGCAGGGACCAGAGATACGCAGTATTTT.